This T cell receptor (beta chain) emerged from a study of cytomegalovirus exposure and HLA in healthy donors (dated by TCRdb to 2015 to 2018). Concerning the study at large: In an earlier analysis of under 600 of the donors, 276 Gb of sequence data and 100 million or so unique TCR beta sequences from about 179 million T cells were reported. Around 330 gigabases of sequencing data and 70 million to 100 million unique TCR sequences made up an early release that covered around 640 HLA-typed donors. Among the approximately 400 genotyped donors, around 81% belonged to the genetic ancestry cluster associated with self-reported Caucasian donors. The aim of the study was to test whether cataloging public T cell receptors could identify signatures of past pathogen exposure. The T cell repertoires of several hundred subjects were profiled by immunosequencing and related to cytomegalovirus serostatus. Along with the approximately 700-subject first cohort, a separate validation cohort of roughly 110 different subjects was used. To predict cytomegalovirus infection status, the study combined high-throughput TCR immunosequencing, statistical association of individual TCRs with disease status, and machine learning. A later analysis re-examined previously published TCR beta repertoires from more than 650 donors and added high-resolution HLA genotyping to investigate patterns of TCR occurrence. Rather than drawing on any new phenotypic data, the later analysis identified candidate immune exposures from TCR beta sequences and the way those sequences occurred across donors. An earlier analysis of some 500 of the donors applied high-throughput TCR beta sequencing to assess whether each TCR beta V gene segment acted as functional or pseudogenic. Donor age, sex, ethnicity and CMV serostatus were compiled alongside the repertoire data. A later genetic analysis took genome-wide SNP genotypes for about 55% of the 666 donors and used that subset as a discovery cohort. All discovery cohort repertoires had been generated on a single sequencing platform. Both class I and class II loci were covered by HLA typing, at four-digit resolution. Typing coverage varied by locus: 629-630 donors for A, B, C, DRB1 and DQB1; approximately 500 for DQA1; about 600 for DPA1; roughly 450 for DPB1. Several DR-DQ haplotypes were handled as single units for association and clustering because linkage in the cohort was strong. On average, around 240,000 unique TCR beta nucleotide sequences were sequenced per donor among about 400 genotyped donors of the cohort, with roughly 18% of those sequences being non-productive.

Worth noting for this clone: Its antigen target is currently unknown. Per-base quality was not reported, and no clone a single base away is much larger than it.

The library was obtained by the immunoSEQ multiplex PCR assay. For the multiplex PCR, a mixture combining 60 forward primers for TCR Vbeta segments and 13 reverse primers for TCR Jbeta segments was used. The CDR3 region of rearranged TCR beta genes was amplified from genomic DNA by a multiplex PCR assay. The amplified TCR beta libraries were sequenced on the Illumina HiSeq System as 87-base-pair reads. The study's processing was this. A later analysis tallied around 80 million unique TCR beta chains across the 640 or so repertoires, and approximately 12 million of those chains were shared by two or more donors. A nearest-neighbor algorithm error-corrected the raw reads and collapsed the reads into unique sequences, merging closely related sequences to remove PCR and sequencing errors. V, D and J gene segments were assigned by aligning CDR3 sequences to IMGT reference sequences. For a sequence to be retained, a match of at least six nucleotides was required to both a V gene segment and a J gene segment. A rearrangement was called productive if the CDR3 had no stop codons and remained in frame with V and J, and every other rearrangement was called non-productive. Following IMGT convention, CDR3 was defined as the stretch from the second conserved V-encoded cysteine to the conserved J-encoded phenylalanine. In an earlier analysis of around 540 of the donors, sequences lacking an unambiguous match to a single V gene segment were excluded. In an earlier analysis of approximately 610 of the donors, V segments were called functional above 56.7% productive rearrangements and were called segregating when the between-donor standard deviation exceeded 5%. A statistical classification framework was developed to diagnose cytomegalovirus status using the catalog of TCR beta chain sequences. A later analysis assigned V and J genes by comparing TCR nucleotide sequences with IMGT/GENE-DB human TR gene sequences. In a later analysis, CDR3 sequences and most-parsimonious VDJ recombination scenarios were assigned using the TCRdist pipeline. In a later analysis, every TCR beta chain was defined by the combination of its CDR3 amino acid sequence and its V-gene family, and reads without a unique V-gene family were dropped. To address suspected cross-contamination and a sequencing artifact, a later analysis removed approximately 600 highly shared, low-generation-probability nucleotide sequences. A later analysis calculated a clonal expansion index for each public chain from normalized within-repertoire ranks of inferred template counts. Generation probabilities in a later analysis came from a VDJ recombination model fitted to out-of-frame rearrangements, and those results were checked against IGoR. A later analysis scored TCR-TCR, TCR-HLA and TCR-CMV co-occurrence with hypergeometric tests, applying a repertoire-size bias correction to TCR pairs. In a later analysis, false discovery rates were estimated by permuting HLA or CMV assignments 20 times. A later analysis grouped co-occurring TCRs with DBSCAN, adding TCRdist sequence similarity when clustering within HLA-allele-positive subsets. Co-occurrence clustering excluded repertoires with fewer than 30,000 or more than 120,000 public chains, plus five with anomalous nucleotide sharing. Held by TCRdb, this immuneACCESS table contains in-frame sequences only and omits some clones. Under half of the omission traces to an unresolved V gene where checked; the cause of the rest is unknown. Clonal size and the V and J genes are those of that table, whereas D and trimming came from the DNA. Within this sample are about 140,000 clones, with more than 55% of them counted one time only. The ten largest account for 6.5% of the sample.

Relative to germline, V is 7 bases shorter and J is 0 bases shorter, with 9 bases between their ends. The CDR3 starts with the cysteine, ends with the phenylalanine, and has 13 residues. Of all the DNA, just the CDR3 is kept, 39 bases in frame from base 1. The germline V gene gives CDR1 as MNHNS and CDR2 as SASEGT. Overall study outcomes, separate from this receptor: A further reported finding was that TCR beta sequences accurately predicted the HLA-A and HLA-B alleles for most subjects in the first cohort. An association between a missense DCLRE1C variant and V-gene and J-gene trimming of TCR beta chains was found in a later genetic analysis and replicated in an independent cohort. Because the 87-base-pair reads could not distinguish some IMGT-functional V segments, including TRBV6-2 and TRBV6-3, those segments were excluded. In both the original and validation cohorts, the classifier was reported to diagnose cytomegalovirus status with high specificity and sensitivity. For the cohort, immune exposure information was limited to CMV serostatus. In an earlier analysis of about 600 of the donors, most TCR beta V segments appeared in productive rearrangements about 87% or about 30% of the time, broadly matching IMGT annotations. According to the authors, the approach could potentially be generalized to other disease states and immunological phenotypes. When HLA alleles, especially DR and DQ, strongly co-occurred, attributing TCR associations to individual alleles was difficult. Correlated functional status among segregating V segments might reflect linkage disequilibrium, but an unknown experimental factor could not be ruled out. A later genetic analysis reported fewer N-insertions in productive TCRs among donors in an Asian-associated ancestry cluster than the approximately 700-donor mean. A later analysis found that HLA-associated TCR beta chains were more clonally expanded and had lower generation probabilities than equally common non-associated chains. A later analysis found that TCR association rates varied across HLA loci, with DRB1 alleles showing the most associated TCRs and HLA-C alleles the fewest. The study listed around 160 TCR beta chains as associated with cytomegalovirus. Specific HLA alleles were associated with roughly 17,000 TCR beta sequences at a false discovery rate of 0.05 in a later analysis. Because HLA typing was missing for some donors at each locus, association tests included only the typed subset. Presence/absence analyses assumed roughly uniform sequencing depth across donors, an assumption that may not hold. Only TCR beta chains were sequenced in this cohort, and the absence of alpha or paired-chain data limited detectable features. In a later analysis, several top co-occurrence clusters were reported to appear linked to parvovirus B19, influenza, CMV and Epstein-Barr virus. A group of highly shared sequence variants was considered likely to be a technical artifact of the sequencing pipeline. In a later analysis, most CMV-associated TCR beta chains were found to appear HLA-restricted, with HLA associations seemingly driven largely by CMV exposure. Because counts were too low, roughly 16 rarely observed V segments, including chromosome 9 orphons, were left out of the earlier analysis of 500 to 750 of the donors. Most TCR sequences were seen in very few donors, while some public TCRs were found in many individuals. A few of the identified cytomegalovirus-associated TCR beta chains were confirmed in vitro to be specific for cytomegalovirus antigens.

The cohort consisted of more than 650 healthy bone marrow donors. At the time of sampling, every cohort member was nominally healthy, though immune exposures that went unrecorded were likely present. The donor tested CMV seronegative and was one of the 352 seronegative cohort members. A peripheral blood sample was provided by each donor, and peripheral blood mononuclear cells were used for TCR beta sequencing. Genomic DNA was extracted from the blood cell samples with the Qiagen DNeasy Blood Extraction Kit. Sequencing used PBMCs. The rearrangement joined TRBV6-1 to TRBJ1-1; a confident D gene designation cannot be given. The source of this sequence is a woman aged 55-69 years in good health and CMV-seronegative. The DNA sequence is given as TGTGCCAGCATGAGGGTACTGAACACTGAAGCTTTCTTT. The translation is CASMRVLNTEAFF.